The 6 T cell receptor beta chains presented below share a single source sample, sequenced in a study of T cell responses to AZD1222 COVID-19 vaccine. Repertoires were generated with immunoSEQ multiplex PCR, while TCRdb's copy carries only in-frame clones and drops some. The data contain 150,000 to 200,000 clones, roughly 90% of them seen just once; the ten biggest clones take up 2.6%. This material consisted of peripheral blood, taken on day 0 of AZD1222 vaccination. These receptors all stem from an adult in good health.

V gene TRBV27 combines with J gene TRBJ1-2; no reliable D call. Germline V gene lookup returns CDR1 MNHEY and CDR2 SMNVEV (reference sequence). The V end was cut by 2 bases, the J end by 4 bases, with 26 bases between. This CDR3 has 19 amino acids. CDR3 loop: CASSLSFFRPYGLSYGYTF. The DNA for the CDR3 is TGTGCCAGCAGTTTAAGTTTTTTTCGTCCTTATGGGCTCAGCTATGGCTACACCTTC.

The chain has TRBV5-1 and TRBJ2-2; tentatively, D is TRBD1 (6 bases). V was shortened by 2 bases and J by 1 base, with 6 bases between the two germline ends. The CDR3 is 14 residues long. CDR1 SGHRS and CDR2 YFSETQ come from the germline V gene. CDR3 loop: CASSLQGNTGELFF. CDR3 sequence (DNA): TGCGCCAGCAGCTTACAGGGGAACACCGGGGAGCTGTTTTTT.

The chain links TRBV5-1 to TRBJ1-1, with 8 bases matching TRBD1. This CDR3 region has 15 residues. V dropped 4 bases and J dropped 2; count of bases not matched to a gene: 7. Germline assignment: CDR1 SGHRS and CDR2 YFSETQ. The CDR3 sequence is CASSLGGQGNTEAFF. CDR3 nucleotides: TGCGCCAGCAGCCTCGGAGGACAGGGTAACACTGAAGCTTTCTTT.

The chain carries TRBV30 and TRBJ1-2; D is undetermined. Trimming removed 5 bases at V and 2 bases at J, with 12 bases between. This CDR3 is built from 13 residues. Germline values: CDR1 GTSNPN, CDR2 SVGIG (reference sequence). The CDR3 region is CAWAPGPNYGYTF. Written as DNA, the CDR3 is TGTGCCTGGGCCCCTGGCCCGAACTATGGCTACACCTTC.

This clone has only one observation. V usage is TRBV30 and J usage is TRBJ1-2, with TRBD1 identical over 9 bases. The length of the CDR3 is 13 residues. The germline CDR1 and CDR2 sequences are GTSNPN and SVGIG (reference sequence). After removal of 3 bases from V and 6 bases from J, the junction contained 5 bases not matched to a gene. The CDR3 loop is CAWSGGTGNGYTF. CDR3 sequence (DNA): TGTGCCTGGAGCGGCGGGACAGGGAATGGCTACACCTTC.

V and J are TRBV6-6 and TRBJ2-1; D may match TRBD1 or TRBD2 (6 bases each). Germline CDR1 and CDR2: MNHNY and SVGAGI (reference sequence). The CDR3 spans 17 residues. V was clipped by 5 bases and J by 3 bases, with 20 bases between them. The CDR3 loop reads CASSRRLGGTHYNEQFF. As DNA, the CDR3 is TGTGCCAGCAGTCGCCGACTAGGGGGGACCCACTACAATGAGCAGTTCTTC.